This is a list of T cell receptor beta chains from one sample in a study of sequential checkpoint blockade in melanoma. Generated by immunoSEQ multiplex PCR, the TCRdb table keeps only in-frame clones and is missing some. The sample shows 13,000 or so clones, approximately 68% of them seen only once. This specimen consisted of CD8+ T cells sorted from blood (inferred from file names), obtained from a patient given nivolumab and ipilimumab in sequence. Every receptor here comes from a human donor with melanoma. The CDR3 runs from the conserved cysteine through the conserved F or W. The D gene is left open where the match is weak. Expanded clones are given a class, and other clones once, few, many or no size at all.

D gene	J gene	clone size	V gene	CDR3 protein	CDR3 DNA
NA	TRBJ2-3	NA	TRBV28	CASTPPPPGDTQYF	TGTGCCAGCACCCCACCCCCCCCCGGGGATACGCAGTATTTT
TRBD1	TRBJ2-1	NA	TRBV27	CASRGTGGLNEQFF	TGTGCCAGCAGAGGGACAGGAGGCTTAAATGAGCAGTTCTTC
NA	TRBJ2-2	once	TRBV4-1	CASSQEPRNTGELFF	TGCGCCAGCAGCCAAGAGCCCAGAAACACCGGGGAGCTGTTTTTT
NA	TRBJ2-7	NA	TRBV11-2	CASSLGGISYEQYF	TGTGCCAGCAGCTTAGGAGGGATTTCCTACGAGCAGTACTTC
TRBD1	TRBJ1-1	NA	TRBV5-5	CASRRGTEYFTEAFF	TGTGCCAGCAGGAGGGGGACAGAATACTTCACTGAAGCTTTCTTT
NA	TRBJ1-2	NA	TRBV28	CASKRQADYTF	TGTGCCAGCAAAAGACAGGCTGACTACACCTTC
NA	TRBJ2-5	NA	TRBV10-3	CAISESRETQYF	TGTGCCATCAGTGAGTCGCGGGAGACCCAGTACTTC
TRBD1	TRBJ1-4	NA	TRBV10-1	CARSGQEVTTTNEKLFF	TGCGCCAGGAGCGGACAGGAGGTTACTACTACTAATGAAAAACTGTTTTTT
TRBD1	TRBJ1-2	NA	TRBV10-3	CAISESIDRGYGYTF	TGTGCCATCAGTGAGTCGATAGACAGGGGATATGGCTACACCTTC
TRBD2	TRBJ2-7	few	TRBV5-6	CASSSGLAGYEQYF	TGTGCCAGCAGCTCCGGACTAGCGGGCTACGAGCAGTACTTC
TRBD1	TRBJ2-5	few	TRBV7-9	CASSLGTGGQETQYF	TGTGCCAGCAGCTTAGGGACAGGTGGTCAAGAGACCCAGTACTTC
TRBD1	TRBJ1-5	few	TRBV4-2	CASSLGTGDQPQHF	TGTGCCAGCAGCCTCGGGACAGGGGATCAGCCCCAGCATTTT
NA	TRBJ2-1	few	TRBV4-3	CASSQDTGSSYNEQFF	TGCGCCAGCAGCCAAGATACAGGAAGCTCCTACAATGAGCAGTTCTTC
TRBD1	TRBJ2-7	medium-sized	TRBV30	CAWSVPYYRGVPGQYF	TGTGCCTGGAGTGTACCGTACTACAGGGGGGTTCCGGGGCAGTACTTC
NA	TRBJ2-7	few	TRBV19	CASSIAGAYEQYF	TGTGCCAGTAGTATTGCCGGGGCCTACGAGCAGTACTTC
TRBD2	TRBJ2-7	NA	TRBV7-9	CASSTLGGAFEQYF	TGTGCCAGCAGCACCCTCGGGGGGGCGTTCGAGCAGTACTTC
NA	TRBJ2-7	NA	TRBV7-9	CASSLPLPDSQYF	TGTGCCAGCAGCCTCCCGTTACCGGACTCGCAGTACTTC
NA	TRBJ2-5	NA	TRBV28	CASSYTGPETQYF	TGTGCCAGCAGTTATACAGGGCCAGAGACCCAGTACTTC
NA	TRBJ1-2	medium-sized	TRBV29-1	CSAWTALGPLGYGYTF	TGCAGCGCCTGGACAGCCTTAGGCCCCCTAGGGTATGGCTACACCTTC
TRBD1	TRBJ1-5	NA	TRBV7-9	CASSEGAFQPQHF	TGTGCCAGCAGCGAGGGGGCGTTTCAGCCCCAGCATTTT
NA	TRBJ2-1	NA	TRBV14	CASSQEWPGLEQFF	TGTGCCAGCAGCCAAGAATGGCCAGGGCTTGAGCAGTTCTTC
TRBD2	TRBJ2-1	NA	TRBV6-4	CASSGSAGASDEQFF	TGTGCCAGCAGTGGATCAGCGGGAGCAAGCGATGAGCAGTTCTTC
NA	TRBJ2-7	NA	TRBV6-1	CASSDRGPYEQYF	TGTGCCAGCAGTGACAGGGGACCCTACGAGCAGTACTTC